This is a list of T cell receptor beta chains from one sample in a study of blood T cell repertoires in COVID-19. The assay was immunoSEQ multiplex PCR, and TCRdb's table has in-frame clones only and misses some. The sample has about 98,000 clones; about 81% are singletons. The specimen was peripheral blood. Source of these receptors: an elderly man with acute or convalescent COVID-19. The CDR3 runs from the conserved cysteine through the conserved F or W.

V: TRBV7-2
J: TRBJ2-5
CDR3: CASSSGTPQETQYF

V: TRBV18
J: TRBJ2-3
CDR3: CASSLTEKDTQYF

V: TRBV6-1
J: TRBJ2-7
CDR3: CASSEAQGAPYEQYF

V: TRBV11-2
J: TRBJ1-6
CDR3: CASSSRQRQNSPLHF

V: TRBV6-5
J: TRBJ1-1
CDR3: CASSRETGADTEAFF

V: TRBV27
J: TRBJ1-6
CDR3: CASSPRGQGIPPLHF

V: TRBV7-2
J: TRBJ2-7
CDR3: CASSFTTGSSYEQYF

V: TRBV11-2
J: TRBJ1-4
CDR3: CASSFPRGGHGEKLFF

V: TRBV7-2
J: TRBJ1-1
CDR3: CASSLQGQMNTEAFF

V: TRBV5-1
J: TRBJ1-1
CDR3: CASSLGEGNTEAFF

V: TRBV5-1
J: TRBJ2-1
CDR3: CASSSTGTRNNEQFF

V: TRBV27
J: TRBJ1-5
CDR3: CASSPWVPGQGSNQPQHF

V: TRBV20-1
J: TRBJ2-7
CDR3: CSARSGFEQYF

V: TRBV6-2/TRBV6-3
J: TRBJ2-6
CDR3: CASSPPQGRSSGANVLTF

V: TRBV7-9
J: TRBJ1-4
CDR3: CASSLAGGTNEKLFF

V: TRBV5-1
J: TRBJ1-1
CDR3: CASSRDFGTEAFF

V: TRBV27
J: TRBJ2-2
CDR3: CASSLLSQGARAGELFF

V: TRBV2
J: TRBJ1-4
CDR3: CASSAGGSDEKLFF

V: TRBV6-5
J: TRBJ2-2
CDR3: CASSSFRQMNTGELFF

V: TRBV15
J: TRBJ2-7
CDR3: CATSRGLTSGSGEQYF

V: TRBV6-5
J: TRBJ2-5
CDR3: CASSFTGDQETQYF

V: TRBV5-4
J: TRBJ1-1
CDR3: CASSWFGRGTEAFF

V: TRBV10-3
J: TRBJ1-6
CDR3: CAITGTENSPLHF

V: TRBV2
J: TRBJ1-6
CDR3: CASSDRFDNSPLHF

V: TRBV9
J: TRBJ1-4
CDR3: CASSPGVARVGNEKLFF

V: TRBV5-8
J: TRBJ1-1
CDR3: CASSLQRPKNTEAFF

V: TRBV27
J: TRBJ2-1
CDR3: CASSPRLAGGHEQFF

V: TRBV10-2
J: TRBJ1-2
CDR3: CASSERYGYTF

V: TRBV6-5
J: TRBJ1-6
CDR3: CASKGQLTNSPLHF

V: TRBV9
J: TRBJ2-1
CDR3: CASSASADRWSLNEQFF

V: TRBV28
J: TRBJ1-4
CDR3: CASNQGQPNEKLFF

V: TRBV5-5
J: TRBJ2-2
CDR3: CASSNRGGTGELFF

V: TRBV7-2
J: TRBJ2-3
CDR3: CASSSGIVDTQYF

V: TRBV14
J: TRBJ1-2
CDR3: CASSLLQQGVTGYTF

V: TRBV20-1
J: TRBJ2-7
CDR3: CSPGQAKEQYF

V: TRBV10-3
J: TRBJ2-1
CDR3: CAITPTGNYEQFF